The 32 T cell receptor beta chains reported below all come from one sample, sequenced in a study of OX40 agonist ivuxolimab in advanced cancers. Repertoires were generated with immunoSEQ multiplex PCR, while TCRdb's copy carries only in-frame clones and drops some. The table has around 26,000 clones, more than 80% seen once. The sequencing used CD4+ or CD8+ T cells sorted from blood, collected in a trial of the OX40 agonist ivuxolimab. Every receptor here comes from an adult with an advanced solid tumor such as melanoma, head and neck, liver or kidney cancer.

The chain couples TRBV5-6 to TRBJ2-7; the D is unclear. Germline assignment: CDR1 SGHDT and CDR2 YYEEEE. V lost 4 bases and J 6 bases, leaving 14 bases between the germline ends. This CDR3 has 13 amino acids. CDR3 residues: CASSPQAPSEQYF. CDR3 in DNA: TGTGCCAGCAGCCCCCAGGCCCCCTCCGAGCAGTACTTC.

The chain combines TRBV19 with TRBJ2-1, with D maybe TRBD1 (5 bases). From germline, CDR1 is LNHDA and CDR2 SQIVND (reference sequence). The CDR3 extends over 13 amino acids. V shed 3 bases and J shed 9 bases, with 12 bases lying between them. CDR3 DNA sequence: TGTGCCAGTAGTATCCAGGGTCTGGGTGAGCAGTTCTTC. Translation: CASSIQGLGEQFF.

CDR3: CASSFGSGIGDTQYF. The CDR3 bases are TGTGCCAGCAGTTTTGGAAGCGGGATTGGAGATACGCAGTATTTT. The V and J genes are TRBV28 and TRBJ2-3, with TRBD2 identical over 7 bases. The CDR3 runs 15 residues. V gave up 3 bases and J gave up 5 bases; unmatched junction bases: 8. Per germline, CDR1 MDHEN and CDR2 SYDVKM.

The chain recombines TRBV19 with TRBJ2-7; TRBD2 might be the D (6 bases). Trimming shortened V by 2 bases and J by 1 base, and 15 bases separated the two germline ends. CDR3 size: 16 residues. The germline CDR1 and CDR2 sequences are LNHDA and SQIVND (reference sequence). Written as DNA, the CDR3 is TGTGCCAGTAGTATAAGCCGCGGGACGGCGTCCTACGAGCAGTACTTC. Translating gives CASSISRGTASYEQYF.

The genes are TRBV4-1 and TRBJ2-3, with TRBD2 identical over 9 bases. Germline CDR1 MGHRA, CDR2 YSYEKL. The CDR3 totals 17 residues. Trimming cost V 4 bases and J 2 bases; bases outside gene matches: 10. The CDR3 reads CASSPHSTSGNTDTQYF. CDR3 sequence (DNA): TGCGCCAGCAGCCCCCACTCGACTAGCGGAAACACAGATACGCAGTATTTT.

V and J are TRBV5-4 and TRBJ1-1; D unresolved. Trimming took off 6 bases at V and 5 bases at J, with 8 bases between the two ends. This CDR3 comprises 11 residues. Per the germline V gene, CDR1 is SGHNT and CDR2 is YYREEE (reference sequence). This chain's CDR3 is CASTLGTEAFF. The DNA for the CDR3 is TGTGCCAGCACCCTAGGGACTGAAGCTTTCTTT.

In its sample, this clone was seen a few times. The V and J genes are TRBV7-9 and TRBJ1-1, with D uncertain. The CDR3 extends over 12 amino acids. The germline V gene encodes CDR1 SEHNR and CDR2 FQNEAQ (reference sequence). V was shortened by 6 bases and J by 0 bases, with 5 bases between the two germline ends. CDR3 region: CASREVNTEAFF. The CDR3 DNA follows: TGTGCCAGCAGGGAAGTGAACACTGAAGCTTTCTTT.

This clone appeared a few times. The chain recombines TRBV4-2 with TRBJ1-2, with TRBD1 matching 8 bases. V shed 8 bases, J shed 6 bases, and the junction held 11 bases outside the gene matches. The CDR3 extends over 14 amino acids. The germline CDR1 and CDR2 sequences are LGHNA and YNFKEQ. CDR3 DNA sequence: TGTGCCAGCGTCCCAGGACAGGGTCTGGATGGCTACACCTTC. Translation gives CASVPGQGLDGYTF.

This rearrangement joins TRBV9 to TRBJ2-3, with D possibly TRBD2 on 7 matching bases. The V gene's germline CDR1 is SGDLS and CDR2 YYNGEE. V shed 3 bases and J shed 3 bases, with 17 bases lying between them. The CDR3 totals 16 residues. CDR3 residues: CASSGGAGGPTDTQYF. The CDR3, as DNA: TGTGCCAGCAGCGGTGGTGCCGGGGGGCCGACAGATACGCAGTATTTT.

The chain employs TRBV5-4 and TRBJ2-1; 8 bases are a match to TRBD2. Per germline, CDR1 SGHNT and CDR2 YYREEE (reference sequence). CDR3 length: 14 amino acids. J gave up 8 bases and V 4 bases, and 8 bases lay outside the gene matches. The CDR3 nucleotides are TGTGCCAGCAGCGCGGAGGGACTAGAGGATGAGCAGTTCTTC. This translates into CASSAEGLEDEQFF. Full variable domain (rest looked up from reference TRBV5-4 and TRBJ2-1): ETGVTQSPTHLIKTRGQQVTLRCSSQSGHNTVSWYQQALGQGPQFIFQYYREEENGRGNFPPRFSGLQFPNYSSELNVNALELDDSALYLCASSAEGLEDEQFFGPGTRLTVL.

The V gene is TRBV6-5, the J gene TRBJ1-1, with 7 nucleotides matching TRBD1. Germline V CDR1 and CDR2: MNHEY, SVGAGI. The CDR3 runs 11 residues. V lost 3 bases to trimming and J lost 11 bases; unmatched junction nucleotides: 3. Here the CDR3 DNA reads TGTGCCAGCAGTTATGGGACAGCTGCTTTCTTT. Translation: CASSYGTAAFF.

The genes are TRBV10-3 and TRBJ1-2, with D hard to call. Germline CDR1 reads ENHRY; CDR2 reads SYGVKD. Trimming took off 6 bases at V and 7 bases at J, with 15 bases between the two ends. The CDR3 is made up of 13 amino acids. CDR3 DNA: TGTGCCATCAGGGAGCAGGATAGGTTTGGCTACACCTTC. Amino acids: CAIREQDRFGYTF.

This chain connects TRBV27 to TRBJ1-6; the D is unclear. With 3 bases removed from V and 7 bases from J, the gap between germline ends came to 4 bases. CDR1 MNHEY and CDR2 SMNVEV come from the germline V gene (reference sequence). The CDR3 contains 12 residues. In DNA form, the CDR3 reads TGTGCCAGCAGTTTCCACAATTCACCCCTCCACTTT. Protein: CASSFHNSPLHF.

The chain uses TRBV6-5 and TRBJ1-5; 9 bases align to TRBD1. CDR1 MNHEY and CDR2 SVGAGI come from the germline V gene. V lost 6 bases, J lost 6 bases, and 9 bases stayed unmatched. CDR3 length: 15 residues. This CDR3 is CASSPMDRGFQPQHF. The CDR3 DNA sequence: TGTGCCAGCAGCCCCATGGACAGGGGTTTTCAGCCCCAGCATTTT.

The V gene is TRBV6-6, the J gene TRBJ2-7, with D perhaps given as TRBD1 or TRBD2 (5 bases each). The CDR3 covers 16 residues. Trimming removed 0 bases from V and 3 bases from J, with 15 bases in between. Germline V lookup: CDR1 MNHNY, CDR2 SVGAGI (reference sequence). The CDR3 loop is CASSYSNGGYGYEQYF. CDR3 bases: TGTGCCAGCAGTTACTCGAATGGGGGTTACGGCTACGAGCAGTACTTC.

The chain combines TRBV6-6 with TRBJ1-1; 9 bases match TRBD1. The CDR3 is made up of 15 amino acids. J gave up 3 bases and V 5 bases, and 7 bases lay outside the gene matches. CDR1 and CDR2 from the germline V gene are MNHNY and SVGAGI (reference sequence). The DNA of the CDR3 is TGTGCCAGCAGTAGGACAGGGGTAGGGGACACTGAAGCTTTCTTT. It is translated as CASSRTGVGDTEAFF.

V and J are TRBV5-1 and TRBJ2-7, with a tentative D call TRBD1 (5 bases). Trimming took off 7 bases at V and 2 bases at J, with 13 bases between the two ends. The germline gives CDR1 SGHRS, CDR2 YFSETQ. The CDR3 spans 13 residues. The CDR3 sequence is CASGYTGAYEQYF. In DNA form, the CDR3 reads TGCGCCAGCGGATATACAGGAGCCTACGAGCAGTACTTC.

The rearrangement links TRBV6-5 to TRBJ2-7, with D perhaps matching TRBD1 (5 bases). Per germline, CDR1 MNHEY and CDR2 SVGAGI. The CDR3 length is 14 residues. Trimming removed 2 bases from V and 5 bases from J, with 13 bases in between. CDR3 protein: CASSYGSGPNEQYF. The CDR3 bases are TGTGCCAGCAGTTACGGGTCAGGGCCCAACGAGCAGTACTTC.

V gene TRBV28 combines with J gene TRBJ2-3; perhaps D is TRBD1 or TRBD2 (6 bases each). V was clipped by 2 bases and J by 3 bases, with 18 bases between them. The CDR3 is 17 amino acids. Germline assignment: CDR1 MDHEN and CDR2 SYDVKM. CDR3 sequence: CASSLLSGRGGTDTQYF. DNA for the CDR3: TGTGCCAGCAGTTTACTGTCTGGCAGGGGAGGTACAGATACGCAGTATTTT. The full variable domain, its missing parts supplied by reference TRBV28 and TRBJ2-3, is DVKVTQSSRYLVKRTGEKVFLECVQDMDHENMFWYRQDPGLGLRLIYFSYDVKMKEKGDIPEGYSVSREKKERFSLILESASTNQTSMYLCASSLLSGRGGTDTQYFGPGTRLTVL.

This clone occurred a few times. The CDR3 sequence: CASKVAGATQYF. The CDR3 coding sequence is TGCGCCAGCAAGGTGGCGGGGGCCACCCAGTATTTT. This chain connects TRBV10-2 to TRBJ2-3; possible D gene TRBD2, 7 bases. Germline loops: CDR1 WSHSY, CDR2 SAAADI. V was shortened by 7 bases and J by 12 bases, with 17 bases between the two germline ends. The length of the CDR3 is 12 residues.

The V and J genes are TRBV19 and TRBJ2-1, with 8 positions matching TRBD1. Germline values: CDR1 LNHDA, CDR2 SQIVND (reference sequence). V shed 3 bases, J shed 8 bases, and the junction held 6 bases outside the gene matches. CDR3 length: 14 residues. The CDR3, as DNA: TGTGCCAGTAGTATTTCAGGGGGCGGGTATGAGCAGTTCTTC. This gives the protein CASSISGGGYEQFF.

This chain connects TRBV18 to TRBJ2-1; TRBD2 aligns across 8 bases. Germline CDR1 reads KGHSH; CDR2 reads LQKENI. V was pared by 3 bases and J by 2 bases, with 9 bases of the junction left unmatched. The CDR3 runs to 17 residues. DNA of the CDR3: TGTGCCAGCTCACCTCGTAGCGGGGCGATAACCTACAATGAGCAGTTCTTC. This gives the protein CASSPRSGAITYNEQFF.

This chain joins TRBV7-6 and TRBJ1-1, with TRBD1 as a possible D gene (5 bases). Germline CDR1 is SGHVS and CDR2 is FNYEAQ. CDR3 length equals 14 residues. V lost 2 bases and J 4 bases, leaving 11 bases between the germline ends. This CDR3 is CASSLPRVVTEAFF. The CDR3 DNA reads TGTGCCAGCAGCTTACCCAGGGTTGTCACTGAAGCTTTCTTT.

The chain links TRBV7-9 to TRBJ2-7; maybe TRBD2 (6 bases). The CDR3 totals 16 residues. CDR1 and CDR2 from the germline V gene are SEHNR and FQNEAQ (reference sequence). V was clipped by 0 bases and J by 7 bases, with 19 bases between them. The CDR3 spells CASSLALWGEGGEQYF. In DNA form, the CDR3 reads TGTGCCAGCAGCTTAGCGCTTTGGGGGGAAGGAGGTGAGCAGTACTTC.

V gene TRBV19 combines with J gene TRBJ2-3, with no clear D. The V gene's germline CDR1 is LNHDA and CDR2 SQIVND (reference sequence). V gave up 5 bases and J gave up 5 bases, with 8 bases separating them. The CDR3 has 12 amino acids. The DNA for the CDR3 is TGTGCCAGTAGTGCCGTCAGAGATACGCAGTATTTT. This gives the protein CASSAVRDTQYF. Full variable domain (missing parts from reference TRBV19 and TRBJ2-3): DGGITQSPKYLFRKEGQNVTLSCEQNLNHDAMYWYRQDPGQGLRLIYYSQIVNDFQKGDIAEGYSVSREKKESFPLTVTSAQKNPTAFYLCASSAVRDTQYFGPGTRLTVL.

Regarding this clone: This could be a read error, since a much larger clone is one nucleotide away. Other DNA sequences in this sample translate to the same CDR3. This chain joins TRBV29-1 and TRBJ2-6, with 9 bases matching TRBD1. The germline V gene encodes CDR1 SQVTM and CDR2 ANQGSEA. The CDR3 runs 17 residues. DNA for the CDR3: TGCAGCGTCGAAACAGGGGGCGCGACATCTGGGGCCAATGTCCTGACTTTC. Its protein is CSVETGGATSGANVLTF.

The V and J genes are TRBV7-9 and TRBJ2-1; 9 nucleotides line up with TRBD2. The germline V gene encodes CDR1 SEHNR and CDR2 FQNEAQ (reference sequence). Trimming cost V 1 base and J 8 bases; bases outside gene matches: 9. The CDR3 is 16 residues long. Written as DNA, the CDR3 is TGTGCCAGCAGCTTAGATTGGCTAGCGGGAAGCGATGAGCAGTTCTTC. Protein sequence: CASSLDWLAGSDEQFF.

This clone has only one observation. The chain joins TRBV11-2 to TRBJ2-4; 8 bases are a match to TRBD1. Germline assignment: CDR1 SGHAT and CDR2 FQNNGV. The CDR3 runs to 17 residues. Unmatched junction bases numbered 14, after V lost 5 bases and J lost 5 bases. CDR3 amino acids: CASSGFTGGKGENIQYF. CDR3 bases: TGTGCCAGCAGCGGATTCACAGGGGGTAAAGGCGAAAACATTCAGTACTTC.

The chain carries TRBV27 and TRBJ1-2; D gene unclear. Deletions cut 0 bases from V and 2 bases from J, with 4 bases between. Per the germline V gene, CDR1 is MNHEY and CDR2 is SMNVEV (reference sequence). The CDR3 totals 13 residues. The CDR3 region is CASSLSLNYGYTF. Here the CDR3 DNA reads TGTGCCAGCAGTTTATCTCTAAACTATGGCTACACCTTC.

The V gene is TRBV7-2, the J gene TRBJ2-1; D is uncertain. There are 16 residues in the CDR3. Trimming removed 2 bases from V and 2 bases from J, with 13 bases in between. CDR1 is SGHTA, CDR2 FQGNSA, per germline. This chain's CDR3 is CASSLLSDSAYNEQFF. Here the CDR3 DNA reads TGTGCCAGCAGCTTACTATCCGACTCAGCCTACAATGAGCAGTTCTTC.

The genes are TRBV19 and TRBJ1-4, with TRBD1 identical over 8 bases. The V gene end was trimmed by 5 bases and the J gene end by 6 bases; junction bases not matched to a gene: 14. In germline, CDR1 is LNHDA, CDR2 SQIVND (reference sequence). This CDR3 region has 17 residues. CDR3 sequence: CASSLTGALLMDEKLFF. The CDR3 DNA reads TGTGCCAGTAGTTTGACAGGGGCTTTGCTGATGGATGAAAAACTGTTTTTT.

The chain joins TRBV6-5 to TRBJ2-7; tentatively, D is TRBD1 or TRBD2 (5 bases each). CDR3 size: 10 residues. V lost 6 bases and J 6 bases, leaving 6 bases between the germline ends. Germline CDR1 reads MNHEY; CDR2 reads SVGAGI. In nucleotides, the CDR3 is TGTGCCAGCAGGGGGACCGAGCAGTACTTC. Its translation: CASRGTEQYF.